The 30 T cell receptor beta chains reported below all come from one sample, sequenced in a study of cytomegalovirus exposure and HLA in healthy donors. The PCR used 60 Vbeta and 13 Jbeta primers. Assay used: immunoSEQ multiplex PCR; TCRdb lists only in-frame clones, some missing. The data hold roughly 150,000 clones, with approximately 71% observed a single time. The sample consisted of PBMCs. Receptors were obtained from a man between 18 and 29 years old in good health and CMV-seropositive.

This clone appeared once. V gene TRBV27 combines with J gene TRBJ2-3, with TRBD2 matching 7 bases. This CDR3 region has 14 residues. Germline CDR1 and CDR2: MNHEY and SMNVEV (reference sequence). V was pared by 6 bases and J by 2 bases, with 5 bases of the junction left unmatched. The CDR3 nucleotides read TGTGCCAGCAGGGGGGGGTGGACCACAGATACGCAGTATTTT. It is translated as CASRGGWTTDTQYF.

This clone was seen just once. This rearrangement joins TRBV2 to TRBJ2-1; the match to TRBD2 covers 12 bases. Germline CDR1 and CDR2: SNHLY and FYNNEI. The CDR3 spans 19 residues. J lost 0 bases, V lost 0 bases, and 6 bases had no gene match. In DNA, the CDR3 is TGTGCCAGCAGTGAAGCCTCCGGACTAGCGGGAAGCTCCTACAATGAGCAGTTCTTC. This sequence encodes CASSEASGLAGSSYNEQFF.

CDR3 bases: TGTGCCAGCAGTGAACGGGTTCAGGGTCAGCCCCAGCATTTT. The encoded protein is CASSERVQGQPQHF. The V and J genes are TRBV6-1 and TRBJ1-5; a weak D match, TRBD1 (5 bases). V gave up 2 bases and J gave up 6 bases, with 11 bases separating them. Per the germline V gene, CDR1 is MNHNS and CDR2 is SASEGT. The CDR3 is 14 residues long.

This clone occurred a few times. In DNA, the CDR3 is TGTGCCAGCAGTGACTCAGGCGGGAGAGGGGTAGATACGCAGTATTTT. Protein: CASSDSGGRGVDTQYF. This chain uses TRBV6-4 with TRBJ2-3; TRBD2 matches 7 bases. CDR3 size: 16 residues. CDR1 is MRHNA and CDR2 is SNTAGT in the germline V gene. The J segment lost 5 bases and the V segment lost 0 bases, leaving 8 bases of the junction unmatched.

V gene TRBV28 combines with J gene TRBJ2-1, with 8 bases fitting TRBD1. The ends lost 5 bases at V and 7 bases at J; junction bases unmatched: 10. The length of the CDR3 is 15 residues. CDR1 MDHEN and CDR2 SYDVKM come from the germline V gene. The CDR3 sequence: CASSLTGGRVNEQFF. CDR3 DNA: TGTGCCAGCAGTCTCACAGGGGGTCGGGTGAATGAGCAGTTCTTC.

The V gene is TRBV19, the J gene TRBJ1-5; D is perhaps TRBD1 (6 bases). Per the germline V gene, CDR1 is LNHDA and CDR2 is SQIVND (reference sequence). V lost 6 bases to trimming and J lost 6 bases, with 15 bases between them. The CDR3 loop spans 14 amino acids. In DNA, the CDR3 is TGTGCCAGTAGCGGTGACAGGTTATTTCAGCCCCAGCATTTT. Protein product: CASSGDRLFQPQHF.

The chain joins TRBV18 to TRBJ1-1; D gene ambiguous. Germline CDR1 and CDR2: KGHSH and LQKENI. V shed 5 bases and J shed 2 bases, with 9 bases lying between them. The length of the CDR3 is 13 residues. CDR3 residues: CASSSNKNTEAFF. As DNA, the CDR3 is TGTGCCAGCTCATCGAACAAAAACACTGAAGCTTTCTTT.

In DNA, the CDR3 is TGCGCCAGCAGCTTGGGAAGGGGTTTAGATGGCTACACCTTC. Its protein product is CASSLGRGLDGYTF. V gene TRBV5-1 combines with J gene TRBJ1-2; D might be TRBD1 (5 bases). V dropped 0 bases and J dropped 6 bases, with 12 bases sitting between them. This CDR3 has 14 residues. CDR1 SGHRS and CDR2 YFSETQ come from the germline V gene.

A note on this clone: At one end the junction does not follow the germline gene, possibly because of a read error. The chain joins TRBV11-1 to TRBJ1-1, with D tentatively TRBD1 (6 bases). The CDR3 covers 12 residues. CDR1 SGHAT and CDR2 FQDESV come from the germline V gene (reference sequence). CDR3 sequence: CASSPGTGTPLF. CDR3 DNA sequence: TGTGCCAGCAGCCCAGGAACAGGGACGCCTCTCTTT.

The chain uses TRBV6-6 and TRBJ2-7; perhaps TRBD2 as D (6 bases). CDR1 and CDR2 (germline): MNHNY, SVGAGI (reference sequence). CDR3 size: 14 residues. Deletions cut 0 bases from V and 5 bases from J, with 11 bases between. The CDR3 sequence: CASSYSLAYDEQYF. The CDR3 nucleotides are TGTGCCAGCAGTTACTCTCTAGCGTATGACGAGCAGTACTTC.

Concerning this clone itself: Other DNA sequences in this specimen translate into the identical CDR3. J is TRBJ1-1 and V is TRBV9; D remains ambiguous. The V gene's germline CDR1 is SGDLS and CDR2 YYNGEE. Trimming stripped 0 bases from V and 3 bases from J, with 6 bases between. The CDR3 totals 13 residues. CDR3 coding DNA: TGTGCCAGCAGCGTAGCCCGGGACACTGAAGCTTTCTTT. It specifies CASSVARDTEAFF.

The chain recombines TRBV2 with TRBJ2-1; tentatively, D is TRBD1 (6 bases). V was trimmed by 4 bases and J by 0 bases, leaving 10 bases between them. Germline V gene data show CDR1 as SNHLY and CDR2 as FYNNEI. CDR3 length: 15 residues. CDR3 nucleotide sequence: TGTGCCAGCAGTGCAACAGGGAGCTCCTACAATGAGCAGTTCTTC. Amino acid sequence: CASSATGSSYNEQFF.

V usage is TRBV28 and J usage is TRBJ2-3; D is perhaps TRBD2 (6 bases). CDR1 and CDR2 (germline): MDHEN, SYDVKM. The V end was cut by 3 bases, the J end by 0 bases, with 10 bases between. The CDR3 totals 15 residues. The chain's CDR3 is CASSLGGASTDTQYF. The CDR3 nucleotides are TGTGCCAGCAGTTTGGGGGGTGCTAGCACAGATACGCAGTATTTT.

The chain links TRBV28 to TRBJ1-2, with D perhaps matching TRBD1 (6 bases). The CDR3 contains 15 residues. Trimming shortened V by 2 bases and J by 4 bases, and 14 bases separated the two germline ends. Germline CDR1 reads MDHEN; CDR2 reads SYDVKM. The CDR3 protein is CASSLLEQGGYGYTF. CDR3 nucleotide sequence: TGTGCCAGCAGTTTACTGGAACAGGGCGGCTATGGCTACACCTTC.

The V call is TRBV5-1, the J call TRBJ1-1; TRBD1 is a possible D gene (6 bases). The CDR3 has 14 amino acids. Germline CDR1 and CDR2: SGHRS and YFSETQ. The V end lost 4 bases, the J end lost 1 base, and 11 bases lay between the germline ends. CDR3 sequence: CASSIGQQNTEAFF. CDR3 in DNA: TGCGCCAGCAGCATAGGACAGCAGAACACTGAAGCTTTCTTT.

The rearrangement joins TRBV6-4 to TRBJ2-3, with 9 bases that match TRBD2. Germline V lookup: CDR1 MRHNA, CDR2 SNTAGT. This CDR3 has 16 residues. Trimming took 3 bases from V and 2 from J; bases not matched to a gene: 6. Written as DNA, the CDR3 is TGTGCCAGCAGTGAGACGGGCGGGGGGGCCACAGATACGCAGTATTTT. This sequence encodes CASSETGGGATDTQYF.

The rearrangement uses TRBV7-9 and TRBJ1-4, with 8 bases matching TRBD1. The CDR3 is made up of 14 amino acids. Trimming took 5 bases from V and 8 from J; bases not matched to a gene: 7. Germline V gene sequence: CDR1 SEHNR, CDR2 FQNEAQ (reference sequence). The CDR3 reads CASSHGQGKEKLFF. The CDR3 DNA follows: TGTGCCAGCAGCCACGGACAGGGTAAAGAAAAACTGTTTTTT.

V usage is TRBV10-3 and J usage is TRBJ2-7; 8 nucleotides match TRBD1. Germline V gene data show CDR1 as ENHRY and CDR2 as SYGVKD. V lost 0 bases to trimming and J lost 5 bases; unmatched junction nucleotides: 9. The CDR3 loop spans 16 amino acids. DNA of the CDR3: TGTGCCATCAGTGAGTCGGTCCGGGACAGGAATCACGAGCAGTACTTC. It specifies CAISESVRDRNHEQYF.

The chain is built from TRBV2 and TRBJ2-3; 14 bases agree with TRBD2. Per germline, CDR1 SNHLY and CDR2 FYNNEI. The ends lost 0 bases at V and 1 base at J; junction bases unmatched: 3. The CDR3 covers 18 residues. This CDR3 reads CASSEAQGLAGGTDTQYF. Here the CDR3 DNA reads TGTGCCAGCAGTGAAGCGCAGGGACTAGCGGGAGGCACAGATACGCAGTATTTT.

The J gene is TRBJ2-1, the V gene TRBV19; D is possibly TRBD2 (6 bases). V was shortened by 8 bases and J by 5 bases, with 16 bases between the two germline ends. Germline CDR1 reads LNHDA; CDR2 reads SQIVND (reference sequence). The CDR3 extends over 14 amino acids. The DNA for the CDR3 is TGTGCCAGTCGGCGGGGTGATGTGGACAATGAGCAGTTCTTC. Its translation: CASRRGDVDNEQFF.

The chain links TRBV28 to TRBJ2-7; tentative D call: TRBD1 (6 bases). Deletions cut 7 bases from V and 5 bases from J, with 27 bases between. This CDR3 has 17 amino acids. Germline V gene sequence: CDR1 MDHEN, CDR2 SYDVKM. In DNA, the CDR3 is TGTGCCAGCACCGCCCCTCTCTGGCCACAGGGTTCGGACGAGCAGTACTTC. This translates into CASTAPLWPQGSDEQYF.

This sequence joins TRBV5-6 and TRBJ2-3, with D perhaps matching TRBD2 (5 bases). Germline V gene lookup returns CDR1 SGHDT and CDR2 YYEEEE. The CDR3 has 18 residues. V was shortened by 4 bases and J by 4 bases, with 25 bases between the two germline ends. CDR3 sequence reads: CASSAATKTPTRADTQYF. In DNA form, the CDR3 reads TGTGCCAGCAGCGCTGCGACCAAGACTCCCACGAGGGCAGATACGCAGTATTTT.

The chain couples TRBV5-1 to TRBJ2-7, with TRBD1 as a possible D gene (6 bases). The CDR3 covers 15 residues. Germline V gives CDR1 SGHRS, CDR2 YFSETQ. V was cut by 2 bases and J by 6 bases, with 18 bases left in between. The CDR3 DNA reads TGCGCCAGCAGCTTAACACAGGGTCCCATGCTCGAGCAGTACTTC. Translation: CASSLTQGPMLEQYF.

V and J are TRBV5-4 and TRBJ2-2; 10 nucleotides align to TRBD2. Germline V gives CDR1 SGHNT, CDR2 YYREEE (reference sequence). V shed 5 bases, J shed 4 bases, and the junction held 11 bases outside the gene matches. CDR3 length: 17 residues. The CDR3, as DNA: TGTGCCAGCAGATTTTGGGGAGCGGGAGGGGGCACCGGGGAGCTGTTTTTT. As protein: CASRFWGAGGGTGELFF.

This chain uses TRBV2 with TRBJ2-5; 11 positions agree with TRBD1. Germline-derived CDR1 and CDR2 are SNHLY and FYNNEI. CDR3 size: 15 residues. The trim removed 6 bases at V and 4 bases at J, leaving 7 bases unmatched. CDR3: CASSEPGQGGETQYF. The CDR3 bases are TGTGCCAGCAGCGAACCGGGACAGGGGGGAGAGACCCAGTACTTC.

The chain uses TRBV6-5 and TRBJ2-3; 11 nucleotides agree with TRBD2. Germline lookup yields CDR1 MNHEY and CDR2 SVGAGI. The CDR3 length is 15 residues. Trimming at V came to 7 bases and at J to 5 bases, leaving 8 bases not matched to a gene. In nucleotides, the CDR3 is TGTGCCAGCAAACGAGTAGCGGGAGGGGGAGATACGCAGTATTTT. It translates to CASKRVAGGGDTQYF.

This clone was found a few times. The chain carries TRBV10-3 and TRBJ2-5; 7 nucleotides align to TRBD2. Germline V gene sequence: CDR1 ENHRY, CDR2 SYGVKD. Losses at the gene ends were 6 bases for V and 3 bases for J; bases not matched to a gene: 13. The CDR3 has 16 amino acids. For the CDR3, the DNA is TGTGCCATCAGCCCCACTGGGGCGGGAGTAAAAGAGACCCAGTACTTC. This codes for CAISPTGAGVKETQYF.

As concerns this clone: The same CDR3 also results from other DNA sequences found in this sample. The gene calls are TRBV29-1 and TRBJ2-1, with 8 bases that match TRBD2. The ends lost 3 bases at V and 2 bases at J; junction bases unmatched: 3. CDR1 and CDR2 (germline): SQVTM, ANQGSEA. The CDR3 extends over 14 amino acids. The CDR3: CSVDLAGPYNEQFF. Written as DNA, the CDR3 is TGCAGCGTTGATCTAGCGGGCCCCTACAATGAGCAGTTCTTC.

The CDR3 coding sequence is TGTGCCTGGAGTTGGGGAGGGCGGCAGCCCCAGCATTTT. This translates into CAWSWGGRQPQHF. The V and J genes are TRBV30 and TRBJ1-5, with unresolved D. V lost 2 bases and J lost 7, with 12 bases in between. CDR3 length equals 13 residues. Germline CDR1 GTSNPN, CDR2 SVGIG (reference sequence).

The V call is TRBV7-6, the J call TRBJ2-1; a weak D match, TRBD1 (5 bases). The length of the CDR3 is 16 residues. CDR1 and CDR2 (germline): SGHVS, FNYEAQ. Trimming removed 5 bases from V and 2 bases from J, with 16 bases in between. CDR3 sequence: CASSKVDSPTYNEQFF. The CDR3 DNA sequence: TGTGCCAGCAGCAAGGTCGACAGTCCTACCTACAATGAGCAGTTCTTC.